The rows below give T cell receptor beta chains drawn from one sample of a study of radiation and T cells in renal cell carcinoma. The table came from immunoSEQ multiplex PCR; TCRdb's copy has only in-frame clones and leaves some out. The sample has 120,000 or so clones, around 85% seen once. Specimen: blood, collected from a patient whose treatment included radiotherapy and nephrectomy. The receptors shown here come from a man aged 50 to 59 with renal cell carcinoma. CDR3s include the opening cysteine and the closing phenylalanine or tryptophan. The order of the fields is clone size, D gene, J gene, V gene, CDR3 protein, CDR3 DNA. The D gene is left open where the match is weak. The size of a clone is reported for some rows only, either as once, few or many, or as a class for expanded clones.

few,TRBD2,TRBJ2-7,TRBV10-3,CATGLAGEREQYF,TGTGCCACCGGACTAGCGGGGGAAAGGGAGCAGTACTTC
NA,NA,TRBJ2-1,TRBV5-1,CASAGQGRMFSYNEQFF,TGCGCCAGCGCCGGGCAGGGACGTATGTTCTCCTACAATGAGCAGTTCTTC
NA,NA,TRBJ2-7,TRBV7-2,CASKSSRADGEQYF,TGTGCCAGCAAAAGTTCCAGGGCGGACGGCGAGCAGTACTTC
NA,NA,TRBJ2-5,TRBV11-1,CASRLQTLSETQYF,TGTGCCAGCAGACTCCAGACTCTGTCCGAGACCCAGTACTTC
NA,TRBD1,TRBJ2-5,TRBV6-1,CASSNRGETQYF,TGTGCCAGCAGTAACAGGGGGGAGACCCAGTACTTC
NA,NA,TRBJ2-1,TRBV9,CASSLASVNNEQFF,TGTGCCAGCAGCCTGGCTAGCGTTAACAATGAGCAGTTCTTC
NA,NA,TRBJ2-1,TRBV19,CASSIVSPHGNNEQFF,TGTGCCAGTAGTATAGTATCCCCACACGGGAACAATGAGCAGTTCTTC
NA,NA,TRBJ2-6,TRBV11-2,CASSWYGANVLTF,TGTGCCAGCAGCTGGTACGGGGCCAACGTCCTGACTTTC
NA,TRBD2,TRBJ2-3,TRBV7-6,CASSLALLAGGNTDTQYF,TGTGCCAGCAGCTTAGCCCTCCTGGCGGGGGGAAACACAGATACGCAGTATTTT
NA,NA,TRBJ1-1,TRBV5-1,CASNDGRENTEAFF,TGCGCCAGCAACGACGGCAGAGAGAACACTGAAGCTTTCTTT
NA,TRBD2,TRBJ2-3,TRBV2,CASTAGGADTQYF,TGTGCCAGCACGGCGGGGGGTGCAGATACGCAGTATTTT
NA,NA,TRBJ2-5,TRBV11-2,CASSNIGTQETQYF,TGTGCCAGCAGCAACATCGGGACGCAAGAGACCCAGTACTTC
NA,TRBD2,TRBJ2-7,TRBV28,CASTLSGRSYEQYF,TGTGCCAGCACTCTTAGCGGGAGAAGCTACGAGCAGTACTTC
NA,NA,TRBJ2-5,TRBV9,CASSVYGGRETQYF,TGTGCCAGCAGCGTATATGGGGGGAGAGAGACCCAGTACTTC
NA,TRBD1,TRBJ1-5,TRBV19,CASSILGQELYSNQPQHF,TGTGCCAGTAGTATACTGGGACAGGAGCTATATAGCAATCAGCCCCAGCATTTT
NA,NA,TRBJ2-7,TRBV6-5,CASSSPYEQYF,TGTGCCAGCAGCTCCCCCTACGAGCAGTACTTC
few,TRBD1,TRBJ2-7,TRBV27,CASSRGQGVLYEQYF,TGTGCCAGCAGTCGTGGACAGGGCGTTCTCTACGAGCAGTACTTC
NA,NA,TRBJ2-7,TRBV7-9,CASSTRAVLDEQYF,TGTGCCAGCAGCACAAGGGCAGTACTGGACGAGCAGTACTTC
NA,TRBD2,TRBJ2-3,TRBV5-4,CASSLTRTSGGDTDTQYF,TGTGCCAGCAGCCTTACCCGGACTAGCGGGGGGGACACAGATACGCAGTATTTT
NA,NA,TRBJ1-4,TRBV6-5,CASGVTNEKLFF,TGTGCCAGCGGAGTAACTAATGAAAAACTGTTTTTT
NA,NA,TRBJ1-2,TRBV5-1,CASSLSGQTHGYTF,TGCGCCAGCAGCTTGTCCGGGCAGACACATGGCTACACCTTC
few,TRBD2,TRBJ2-5,TRBV19,CASSIIRAGGRSETQYF,TGTGCCAGTAGTATAATACGTGCGGGGGGCCGCAGTGAGACCCAGTACTTC
NA,NA,TRBJ1-1,TRBV29-1,CSANTGNTEAFF,TGCAGCGCAAATACAGGGAACACTGAAGCTTTCTTT
NA,TRBD1,TRBJ1-1,TRBV5-5,CASRYQGATEAFF,TGTGCCAGCAGATATCAGGGGGCCACTGAAGCTTTCTTT
NA,NA,TRBJ2-5,TRBV6-5,CASSPPGEETQYF,TGTGCCAGCAGCCCCCCAGGGGAGGAGACCCAGTACTTC
once,TRBD1,TRBJ2-7,TRBV10-3,CAISESGTGRFYEQYF,TGTGCCATCAGTGAGTCTGGGACAGGGAGGTTCTACGAGCAGTACTTC
NA,NA,TRBJ2-7,TRBV7-8,CASSRGLDEQYF,TGTGCCAGCAGCAGAGGGTTGGACGAGCAGTACTTC
NA,NA,TRBJ2-3,TRBV27,CASSRKGDTQYF,TGTGCCAGCAGCCGCAAGGGGGATACGCAGTATTTT
NA,NA,TRBJ1-1,TRBV21-1,CASSAGTEAFF,TGTGCCAGCAGCGCAGGGACTGAAGCTTTCTTT
NA,NA,TRBJ2-5,TRBV12-5,CASAGPKYVQETQYF,TGTGCTAGTGCTGGGCCCAAATATGTCCAAGAGACCCAGTACTTC
NA,TRBD1,TRBJ1-2,TRBV7-9,CASSGPAAGGHGYTF,TGTGCCAGCAGCGGGCCTGCGGCAGGGGGTCATGGCTACACCTTC
NA,TRBD1,TRBJ2-5,TRBV7-9,CASSGQGGTQYF,TGTGCCAGCAGCGGACAGGGAGGGACCCAGTACTTC
NA,NA,TRBJ1-5,TRBV7-8,CASSSRGQPQHF,TGTGCCAGCAGCTCTAGGGGCCAGCCCCAGCATTTT
NA,NA,TRBJ2-3,TRBV18,CASSPSTDTQYF,TGTGCCAGCTCACCATCCACAGATACGCAGTATTTT
NA,TRBD1,TRBJ2-2,TRBV2,CASSSQGAGELFF,TGTGCCAGCAGTTCTCAGGGGGCCGGGGAGCTGTTTTTT
NA,TRBD2,TRBJ2-4,TRBV27,CASRPKPRLAGVPQNIQYF,TGTGCCAGCAGACCTAAACCGAGACTAGCGGGAGTTCCGCAAAACATTCAGTACTTC
NA,NA,TRBJ2-3,TRBV5-6,CASSPISTDTQYF,TGTGCCAGCAGCCCTATAAGCACAGATACGCAGTATTTT
NA,NA,TRBJ1-2,TRBV2,CASGTGQERGYTF,TGTGCCAGCGGTACAGGCCAAGAGAGGGGCTACACCTTC
NA,NA,TRBJ2-1,TRBV10-1,CASSESSGPPYNEQFF,TGCGCCAGCAGTGAGTCCAGCGGCCCTCCCTACAATGAGCAGTTCTTC
NA,TRBD1,TRBJ1-3,TRBV5-6,CASSGQGAAGNTIYF,TGTGCCAGCAGCGGTCAGGGGGCCGCGGGAAACACCATATATTTT
NA,TRBD1,TRBJ2-3,TRBV9,CASSVGLQGADTQYF,TGTGCCAGCAGCGTAGGACTTCAGGGGGCAGATACGCAGTATTTT
NA,NA,TRBJ2-3,TRBV6-1,CASSRLRGTADTQYF,TGTGCCAGCAGTAGACTACGGGGCACGGCAGATACGCAGTATTTT
NA,NA,TRBJ1-3,TRBV5-4,CASSPNSPSGNTIYF,TGTGCCAGCAGCCCCAACAGTCCCTCTGGAAACACCATATATTTT